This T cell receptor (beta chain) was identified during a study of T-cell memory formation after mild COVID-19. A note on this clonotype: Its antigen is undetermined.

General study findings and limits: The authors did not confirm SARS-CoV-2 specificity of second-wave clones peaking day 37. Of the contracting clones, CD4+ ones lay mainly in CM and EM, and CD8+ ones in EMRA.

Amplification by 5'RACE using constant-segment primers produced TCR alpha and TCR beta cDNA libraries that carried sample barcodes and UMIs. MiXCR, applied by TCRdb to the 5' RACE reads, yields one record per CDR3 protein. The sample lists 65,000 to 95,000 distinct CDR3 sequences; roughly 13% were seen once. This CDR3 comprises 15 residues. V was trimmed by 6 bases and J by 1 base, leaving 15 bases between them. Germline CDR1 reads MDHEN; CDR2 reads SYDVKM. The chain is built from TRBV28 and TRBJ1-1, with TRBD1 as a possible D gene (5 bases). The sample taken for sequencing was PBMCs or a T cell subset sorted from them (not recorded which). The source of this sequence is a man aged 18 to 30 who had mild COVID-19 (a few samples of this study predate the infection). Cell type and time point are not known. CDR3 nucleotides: TGTGCCAGCAGCCCGGACATTGGGGGGAACACTGAAGCTTTCTTT. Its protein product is CASSPDIGGNTEAFF.